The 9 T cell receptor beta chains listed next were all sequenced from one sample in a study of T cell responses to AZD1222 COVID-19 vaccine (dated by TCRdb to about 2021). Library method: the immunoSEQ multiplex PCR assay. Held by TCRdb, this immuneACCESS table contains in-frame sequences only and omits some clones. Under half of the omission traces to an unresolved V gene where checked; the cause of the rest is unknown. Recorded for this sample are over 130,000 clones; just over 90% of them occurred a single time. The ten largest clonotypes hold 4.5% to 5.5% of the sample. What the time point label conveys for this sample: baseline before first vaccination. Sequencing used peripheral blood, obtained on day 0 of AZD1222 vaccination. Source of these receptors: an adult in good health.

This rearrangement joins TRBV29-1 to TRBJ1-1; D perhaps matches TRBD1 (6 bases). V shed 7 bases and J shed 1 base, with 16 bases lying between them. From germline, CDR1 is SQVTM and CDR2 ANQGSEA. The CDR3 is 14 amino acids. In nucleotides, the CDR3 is TGCAGCGCCCTTGAAGGGGGGGCGAACACTGAAGCTTTCTTT. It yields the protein CSALEGGANTEAFF.

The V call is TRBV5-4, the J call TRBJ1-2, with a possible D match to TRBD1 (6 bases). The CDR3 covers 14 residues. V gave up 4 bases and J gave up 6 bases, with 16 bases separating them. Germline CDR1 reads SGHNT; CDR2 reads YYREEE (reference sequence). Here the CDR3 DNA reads TGTGCCAGCAGCATTCTGGGGGGGGCGGATGGCTACACCTTC. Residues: CASSILGGADGYTF.

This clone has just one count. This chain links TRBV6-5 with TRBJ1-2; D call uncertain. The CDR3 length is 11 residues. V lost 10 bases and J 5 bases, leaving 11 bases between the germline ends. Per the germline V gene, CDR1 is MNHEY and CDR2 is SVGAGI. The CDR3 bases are TGTGCCACCACGTGGGAGTATGGCTACACCTTC. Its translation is CATTWEYGYTF.

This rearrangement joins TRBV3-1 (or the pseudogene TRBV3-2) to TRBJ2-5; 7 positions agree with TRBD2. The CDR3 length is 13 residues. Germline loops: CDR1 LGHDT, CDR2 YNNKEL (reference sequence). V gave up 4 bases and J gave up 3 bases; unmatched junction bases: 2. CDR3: CASSLLAEETQYF. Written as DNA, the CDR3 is TGTGCCAGCAGCCTCCTAGCGGAAGAGACCCAGTACTTC.

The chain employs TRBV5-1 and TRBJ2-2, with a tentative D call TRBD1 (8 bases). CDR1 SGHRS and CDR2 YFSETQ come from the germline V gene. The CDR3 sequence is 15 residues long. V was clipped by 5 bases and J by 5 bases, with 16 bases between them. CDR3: CASRRDRRGTGELFF. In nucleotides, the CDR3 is TGCGCCAGCAGGAGGGACAGGCGGGGGACCGGGGAGCTGTTTTTT. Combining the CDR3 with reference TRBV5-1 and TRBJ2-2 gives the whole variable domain KAGVTQTPRYLIKTRGQQVTLSCSPISGHRSVSWYQQTPGQGLQFLFEYFSETQRNKGNFPGRFSGRQFSNSRSEMNVSTLELGDSALYLCASRRDRRGTGELFFGEGSRLTVL.

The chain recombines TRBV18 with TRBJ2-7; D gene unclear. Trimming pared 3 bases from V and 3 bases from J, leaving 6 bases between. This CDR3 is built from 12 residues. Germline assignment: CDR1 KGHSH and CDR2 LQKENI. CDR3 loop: CASSPTVYEQYF. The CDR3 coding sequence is TGTGCCAGCTCACCGACCGTCTACGAGCAGTACTTC.

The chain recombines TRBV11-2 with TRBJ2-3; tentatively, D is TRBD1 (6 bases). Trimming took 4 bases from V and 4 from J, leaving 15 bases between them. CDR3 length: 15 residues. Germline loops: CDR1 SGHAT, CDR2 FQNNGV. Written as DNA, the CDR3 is TGTGCCAGCAGCTATGGTGGGGGCGGCCCAGATACGCAGTATTTT. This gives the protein CASSYGGGGPDTQYF.

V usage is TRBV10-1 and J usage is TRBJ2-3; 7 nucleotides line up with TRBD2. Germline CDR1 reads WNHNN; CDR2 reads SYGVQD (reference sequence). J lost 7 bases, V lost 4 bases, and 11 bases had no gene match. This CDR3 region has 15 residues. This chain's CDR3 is CASSVGAGSLNTQYF. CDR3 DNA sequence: TGCGCCAGCAGTGTCGGAGCGGGGAGTCTAAATACGCAGTATTTT.

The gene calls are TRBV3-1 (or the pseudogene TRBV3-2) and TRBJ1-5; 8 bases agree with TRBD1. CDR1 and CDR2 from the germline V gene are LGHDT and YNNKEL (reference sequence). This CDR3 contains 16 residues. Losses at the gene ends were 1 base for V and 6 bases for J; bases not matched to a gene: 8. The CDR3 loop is CASSQGMAGGGQPQHF. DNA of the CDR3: TGTGCCAGCAGCCAAGGAATGGCAGGGGGCGGTCAGCCCCAGCATTTT.